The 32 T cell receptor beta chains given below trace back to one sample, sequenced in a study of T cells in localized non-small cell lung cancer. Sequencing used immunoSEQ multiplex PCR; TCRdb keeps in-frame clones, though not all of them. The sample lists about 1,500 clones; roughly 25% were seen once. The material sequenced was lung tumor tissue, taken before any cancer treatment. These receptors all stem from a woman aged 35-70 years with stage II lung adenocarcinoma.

The CDR3 sequence is CASSSTLNTEAFF. The CDR3, as DNA: TGCGCCAGCAGCTCGACACTGAACACTGAAGCTTTCTTT. The chain employs TRBV23-1 and TRBJ1-1; D ambiguous. TRBV23-1 qualifies as an ORF whose function is uncertain. This CDR3 is 13 amino acids long. The V end lost 6 bases, the J end lost 0 bases, and 8 bases lay between the germline ends.

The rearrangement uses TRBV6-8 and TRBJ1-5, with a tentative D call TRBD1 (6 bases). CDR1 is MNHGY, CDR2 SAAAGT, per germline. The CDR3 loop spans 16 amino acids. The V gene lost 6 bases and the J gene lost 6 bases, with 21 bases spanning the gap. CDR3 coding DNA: TGTGCCAGCAGGTATCAAATGGGACAAGGCCCTCAGCCCCAGCATTTT. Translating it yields CASRYQMGQGPQPQHF.

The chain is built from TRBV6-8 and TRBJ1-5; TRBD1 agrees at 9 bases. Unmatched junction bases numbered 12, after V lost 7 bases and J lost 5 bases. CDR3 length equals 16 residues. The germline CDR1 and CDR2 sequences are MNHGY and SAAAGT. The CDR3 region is CASIQIRQGGDQPQHF. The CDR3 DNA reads TGTGCCAGCATTCAAATACGACAGGGGGGAGATCAGCCCCAGCATTTT.

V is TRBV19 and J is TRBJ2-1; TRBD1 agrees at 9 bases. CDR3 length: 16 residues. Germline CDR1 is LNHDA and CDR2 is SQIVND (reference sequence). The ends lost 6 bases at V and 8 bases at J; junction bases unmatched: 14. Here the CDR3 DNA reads TGTGCCAGTAGCCCCCTGAGAGGGACAGGGCGGCATGAGCAGTTCTTC. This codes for CASSPLRGTGRHEQFF.

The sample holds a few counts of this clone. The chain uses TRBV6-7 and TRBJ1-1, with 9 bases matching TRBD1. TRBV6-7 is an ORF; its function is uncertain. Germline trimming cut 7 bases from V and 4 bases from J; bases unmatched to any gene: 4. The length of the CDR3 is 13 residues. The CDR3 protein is CASKRDRVTEAFF. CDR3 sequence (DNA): TGTGCCAGCAAGCGGGACAGGGTCACTGAAGCTTTCTTT.

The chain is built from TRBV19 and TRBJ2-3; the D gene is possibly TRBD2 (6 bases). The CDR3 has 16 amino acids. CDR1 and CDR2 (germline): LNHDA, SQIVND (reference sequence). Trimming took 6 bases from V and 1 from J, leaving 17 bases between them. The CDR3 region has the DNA TGTGCCAGTAGCCCCGGACTACCCTTACGCACAGATACGCAGTATTTT. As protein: CASSPGLPLRTDTQYF.

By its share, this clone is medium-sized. The CDR3 sequence: CASSPGQMGTQYF. DNA of the CDR3: TGTGCCAGCAGTCCGGGACAGATGGGAACCCAGTACTTC. V gene TRBV9 combines with J gene TRBJ2-5, with 7 nucleotides matching TRBD1. J lost 8 bases, V lost 5 bases, and 9 bases had no gene match. This CDR3 region has 13 residues. CDR1 is SGDLS and CDR2 is YYNGEE in the germline V gene.

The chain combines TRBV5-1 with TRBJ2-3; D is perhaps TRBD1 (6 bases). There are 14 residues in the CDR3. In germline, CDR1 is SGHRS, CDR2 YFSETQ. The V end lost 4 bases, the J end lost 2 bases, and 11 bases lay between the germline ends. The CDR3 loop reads CASSAGTNTDTQYF. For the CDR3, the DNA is TGCGCCAGCAGCGCCGGGACAAACACAGATACGCAGTATTTT.

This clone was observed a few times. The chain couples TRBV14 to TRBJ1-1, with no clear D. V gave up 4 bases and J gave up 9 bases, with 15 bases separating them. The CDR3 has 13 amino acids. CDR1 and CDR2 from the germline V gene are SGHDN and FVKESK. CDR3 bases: TGTGCCAGCAGCCCATCAGGCAGTTACAAAGCTTTCTTT. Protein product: CASSPSGSYKAFF.

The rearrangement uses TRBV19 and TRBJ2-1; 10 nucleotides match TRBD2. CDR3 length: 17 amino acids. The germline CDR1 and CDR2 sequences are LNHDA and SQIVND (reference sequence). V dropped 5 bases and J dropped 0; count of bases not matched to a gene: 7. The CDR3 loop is CASSVSGGYLSYNEQFF. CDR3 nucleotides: TGTGCCAGTAGTGTTAGCGGGGGGTACCTCTCCTACAATGAGCAGTTCTTC. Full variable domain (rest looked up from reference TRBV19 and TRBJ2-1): DGGITQSPKYLFRKEGQNVTLSCEQNLNHDAMYWYRQDPGQGLRLIYYSQIVNDFQKGDIAEGYSVSREKKESFPLTVTSAQKNPTAFYLCASSVSGGYLSYNEQFFGPGTRLTVL.

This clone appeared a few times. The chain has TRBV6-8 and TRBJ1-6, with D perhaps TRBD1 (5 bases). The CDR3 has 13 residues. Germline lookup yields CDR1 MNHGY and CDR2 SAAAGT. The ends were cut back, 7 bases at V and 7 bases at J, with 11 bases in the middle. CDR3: CASKGQGNSPLHF. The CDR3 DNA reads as TGTGCCAGCAAGGGGCAGGGCAATTCACCCCTCCACTTT.

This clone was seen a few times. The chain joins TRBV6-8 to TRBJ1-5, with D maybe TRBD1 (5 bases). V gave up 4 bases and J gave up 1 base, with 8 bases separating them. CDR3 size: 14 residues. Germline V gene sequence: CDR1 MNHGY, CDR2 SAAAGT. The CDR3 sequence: CASSFGASNQPQHF. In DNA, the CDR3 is TGTGCCAGCAGTTTCGGGGCCAGCAATCAGCCCCAGCATTTT.

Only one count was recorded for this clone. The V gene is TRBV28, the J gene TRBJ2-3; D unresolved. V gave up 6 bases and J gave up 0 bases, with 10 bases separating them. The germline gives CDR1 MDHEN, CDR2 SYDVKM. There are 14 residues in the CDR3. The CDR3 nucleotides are TGTGCCAGCAGACTCACTCTGAGCACAGATACGCAGTATTTT. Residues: CASRLTLSTDTQYF. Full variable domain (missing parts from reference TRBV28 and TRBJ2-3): DVKVTQSSRYLVKRTGEKVFLECVQDMDHENMFWYRQDPGLGLRLIYFSYDVKMKEKGDIPEGYSVSREKKERFSLILESASTNQTSMYLCASRLTLSTDTQYFGPGTRLTVL.

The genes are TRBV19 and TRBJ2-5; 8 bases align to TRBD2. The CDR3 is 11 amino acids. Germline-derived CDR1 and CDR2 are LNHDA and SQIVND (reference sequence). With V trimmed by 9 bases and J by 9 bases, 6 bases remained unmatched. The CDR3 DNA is TGTGCCAGCGGTCGGGAGGGGGCCCAGTACTTC. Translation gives CASGREGAQYF. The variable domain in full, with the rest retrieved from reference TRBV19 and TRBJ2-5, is DGGITQSPKYLFRKEGQNVTLSCEQNLNHDAMYWYRQDPGQGLRLIYYSQIVNDFQKGDIAEGYSVSREKKESFPLTVTSAQKNPTAFYLCASGREGAQYFGPGTRLLVL.

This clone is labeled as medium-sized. The CDR3 sequence is CASSLGLPGLSGETQYF. CDR3 in DNA: TGTGCCAGCAGCTTAGGGCTCCCGGGACTTAGCGGGGAGACCCAGTACTTC. The chain combines TRBV11-3 with TRBJ2-5, with 7 bases fitting TRBD2. Germline CDR1 SGHNT, CDR2 YENEEA. The CDR3 runs 17 residues. Trimming cost V 1 base and J 5 bases; bases outside gene matches: 13.

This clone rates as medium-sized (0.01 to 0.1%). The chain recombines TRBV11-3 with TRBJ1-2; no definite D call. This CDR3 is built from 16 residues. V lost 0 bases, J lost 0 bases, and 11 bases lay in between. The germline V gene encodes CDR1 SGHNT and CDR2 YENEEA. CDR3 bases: TGTGCCAGCAGCTTAGAAGAGGCGGGAACTAACTATGGCTACACCTTC. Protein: CASSLEEAGTNYGYTF.

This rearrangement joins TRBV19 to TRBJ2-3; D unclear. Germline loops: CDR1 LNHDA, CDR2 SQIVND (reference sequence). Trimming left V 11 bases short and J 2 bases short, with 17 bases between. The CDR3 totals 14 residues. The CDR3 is CASMSTGTTDTQYF. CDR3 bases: TGTGCCTCAATGTCGACTGGTACCACAGATACGCAGTATTTT.

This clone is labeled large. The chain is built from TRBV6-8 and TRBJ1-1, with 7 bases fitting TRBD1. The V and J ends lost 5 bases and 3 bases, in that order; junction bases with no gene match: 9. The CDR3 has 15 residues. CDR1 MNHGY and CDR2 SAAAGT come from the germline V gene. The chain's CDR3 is CASSEDWQGDTEAFF. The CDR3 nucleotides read TGTGCCAGCAGTGAGGACTGGCAGGGGGACACTGAAGCTTTCTTT.

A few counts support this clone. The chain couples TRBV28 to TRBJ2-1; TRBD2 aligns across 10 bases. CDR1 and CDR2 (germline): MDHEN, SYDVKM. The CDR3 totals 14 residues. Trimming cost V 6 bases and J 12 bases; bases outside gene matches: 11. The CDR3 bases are TGTGCCAGCAGATCTCGACTAGCGGGTGGTGGGCAGTTCTTC. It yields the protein CASRSRLAGGGQFF.

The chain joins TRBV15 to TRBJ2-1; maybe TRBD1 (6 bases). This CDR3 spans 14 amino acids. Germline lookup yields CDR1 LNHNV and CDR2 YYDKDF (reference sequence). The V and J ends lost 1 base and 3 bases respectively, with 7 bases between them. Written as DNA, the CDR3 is TGTGCCACCAGCAGAGGACAGGACTACAATGAGCAGTTCTTC. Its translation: CATSRGQDYNEQFF.

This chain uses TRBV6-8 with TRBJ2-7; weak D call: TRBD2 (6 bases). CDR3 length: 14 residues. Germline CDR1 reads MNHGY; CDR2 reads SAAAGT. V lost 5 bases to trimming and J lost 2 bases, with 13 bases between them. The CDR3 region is CASSRDSFPYEQYF. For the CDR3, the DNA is TGTGCCAGCAGTAGGGACTCGTTTCCCTACGAGCAGTACTTC.

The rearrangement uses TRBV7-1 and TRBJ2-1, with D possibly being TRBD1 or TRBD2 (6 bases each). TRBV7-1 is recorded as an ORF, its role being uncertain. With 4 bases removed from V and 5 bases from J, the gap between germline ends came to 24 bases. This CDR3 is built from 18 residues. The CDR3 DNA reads TGTGCCAGCAGCTTAGATGGGTTGGTGGCAGGGGAGGACAATGAGCAGTTCTTC. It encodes CASSLDGLVAGEDNEQFF.

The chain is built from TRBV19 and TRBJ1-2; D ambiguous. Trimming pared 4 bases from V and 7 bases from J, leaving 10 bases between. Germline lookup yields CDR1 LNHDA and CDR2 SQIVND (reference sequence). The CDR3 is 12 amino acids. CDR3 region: CASSNVASGYTF. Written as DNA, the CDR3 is TGTGCCAGTAGTAATGTTGCCTCTGGCTACACCTTC.

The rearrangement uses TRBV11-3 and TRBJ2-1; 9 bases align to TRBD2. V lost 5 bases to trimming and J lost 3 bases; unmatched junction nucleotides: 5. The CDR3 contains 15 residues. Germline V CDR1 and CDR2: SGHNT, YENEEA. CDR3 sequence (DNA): TGTGCCAGCAGCCCCCTTAGCGGGAGCTACAATGAGCAGTTCTTC. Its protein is CASSPLSGSYNEQFF.

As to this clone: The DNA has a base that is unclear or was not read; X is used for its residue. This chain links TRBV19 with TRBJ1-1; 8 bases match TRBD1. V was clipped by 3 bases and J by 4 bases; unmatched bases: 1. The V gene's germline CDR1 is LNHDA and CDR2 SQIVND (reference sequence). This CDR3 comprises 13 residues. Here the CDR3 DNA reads TGTGCCAGTAGTATGACAGGGGYCACTGAAGCTTTCTTT. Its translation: CASSMTGXTEAFF.

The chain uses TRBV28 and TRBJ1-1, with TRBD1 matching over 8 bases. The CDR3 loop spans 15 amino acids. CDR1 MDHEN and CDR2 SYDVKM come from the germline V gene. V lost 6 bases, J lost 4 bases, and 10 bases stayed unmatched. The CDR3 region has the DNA TGTGCCAGCAGACATTCACAGGGGGTGGTCACTGAAGCTTTCTTT. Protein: CASRHSQGVVTEAFF.

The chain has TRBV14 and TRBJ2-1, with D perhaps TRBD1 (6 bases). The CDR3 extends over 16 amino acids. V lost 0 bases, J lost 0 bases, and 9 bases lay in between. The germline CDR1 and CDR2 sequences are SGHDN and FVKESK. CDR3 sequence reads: CASSQDPGDSYNEQFF. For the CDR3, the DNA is TGTGCCAGCAGCCAAGATCCAGGGGACTCCTACAATGAGCAGTTCTTC.

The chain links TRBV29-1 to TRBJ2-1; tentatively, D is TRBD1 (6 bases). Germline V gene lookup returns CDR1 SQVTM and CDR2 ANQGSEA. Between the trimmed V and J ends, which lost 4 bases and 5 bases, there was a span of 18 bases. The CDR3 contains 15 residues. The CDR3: CSVVLGGNPNNEQFF. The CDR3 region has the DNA TGCAGCGTTGTTTTAGGGGGAAATCCTAACAATGAGCAGTTCTTC.

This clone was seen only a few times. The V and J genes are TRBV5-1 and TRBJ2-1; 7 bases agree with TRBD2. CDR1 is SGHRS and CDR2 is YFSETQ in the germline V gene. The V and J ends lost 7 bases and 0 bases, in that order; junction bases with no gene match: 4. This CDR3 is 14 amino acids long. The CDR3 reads CASAGTNSYNEQFF. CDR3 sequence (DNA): TGCGCCAGCGCGGGGACTAACTCCTACAATGAGCAGTTCTTC.

The CDR3 bases are TGTGCCAGCAGCCGATTGTGGGGTAGTGGGGCCAACGTCCTGACTTTC. Its translation: CASSRLWGSGANVLTF. V and J are TRBV6-8 and TRBJ2-6; D is unclear. This CDR3 is built from 16 residues. Germline V gene lookup returns CDR1 MNHGY and CDR2 SAAAGT. The V end lost 6 bases, the J end lost 3 bases, and 15 bases lay between the germline ends.

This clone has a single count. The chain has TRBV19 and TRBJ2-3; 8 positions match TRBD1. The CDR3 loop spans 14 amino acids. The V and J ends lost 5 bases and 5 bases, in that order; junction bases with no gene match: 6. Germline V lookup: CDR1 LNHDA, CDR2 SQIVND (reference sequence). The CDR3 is CASSFTGGQDTQYF. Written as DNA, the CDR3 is TGTGCCAGTAGTTTTACAGGGGGTCAAGATACGCAGTATTTT. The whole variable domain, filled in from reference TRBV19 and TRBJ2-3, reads DGGITQSPKYLFRKEGQNVTLSCEQNLNHDAMYWYRQDPGQGLRLIYYSQIVNDFQKGDIAEGYSVSREKKESFPLTVTSAQKNPTAFYLCASSFTGGQDTQYFGPGTRLTVL.

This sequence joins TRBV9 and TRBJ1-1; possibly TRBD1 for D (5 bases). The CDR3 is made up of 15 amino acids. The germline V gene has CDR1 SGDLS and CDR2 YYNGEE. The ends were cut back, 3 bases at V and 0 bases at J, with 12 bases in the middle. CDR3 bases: TGTGCCAGCAGCGCCAGACAGATTCTGAACACTGAAGCTTTCTTT. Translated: CASSARQILNTEAFF.